The 8 T cell receptor beta chains listed next were all sequenced from one sample in a study of T cells in Graves' hyperthyroidism and ophthalmopathy. Regions amplified from RNA transcripts were the TCR beta CDR3 regions. Initially, a first-round RT-PCR of the TCR CDR3 employed the HTBI primer set. TCRdb re-called the multiplex PCR reads through MiXCR, storing one row per CDR3 protein. The sample holds a few hundred thousand distinct CDR3 sequences, less than 25% seen once. The sequenced sample was blood. Receptor source: a young man with Graves' hyperthyroidism.

A few counts support this clonotype. The J gene is TRBJ1-1, the V gene TRBV10-3; D is undetermined. Germline V gene lookup returns CDR1 ENHRY and CDR2 SYGVKD. The CDR3 extends over 11 amino acids. V was trimmed by 2 bases and J by 6 bases, leaving 4 bases between them. CDR3 in DNA: TGTGCCATCAGTGAGGGGGCTGAAGCTTTCTTT. It translates to CAISEGAEAFF.

This clonotype was counted many times. The genes are TRBV6-1 and TRBJ1-6; TRBD1 aligns across 10 bases. After removal of 4 bases from V and 9 bases from J, the junction contained 3 bases not matched to a gene. The V gene's germline CDR1 is MNHNS and CDR2 SASEGT. This CDR3 has 14 amino acids. CDR3 nucleotides: TGTGCCAGCAGTGGGGACAGGGGCAGTTCACCCCTCCACTTT. It is translated as CASSGDRGSSPLHF.

The rearrangement uses TRBV12-3 or TRBV12-4 and TRBJ1-5; perhaps TRBD1 as D (5 bases). CDR3 length: 16 residues. Trimming shortened V by 5 bases and J by 1 base, and 15 bases separated the two germline ends. The CDR3 nucleotides are TGTGCCAGCAGTCCCCTTTGGGGGAGCAGCAATCAGCCCCAGCATTTT. It yields the protein CASSPLWGSSNQPQHF.

The table lists this clonotype with many counts. The gene calls are TRBV12-3 or TRBV12-4 and TRBJ2-3; 7 nucleotides agree with TRBD1. J was trimmed by 3 bases and V by 4 bases; bases with no gene match: 7. This CDR3 has 15 residues. The CDR3 coding sequence is TGTGCCAGCAGTTCCCGGGACAGTATTACAGATACGCAGTATTTT. Amino acid sequence: CASSSRDSITDTQYF.

The V and J genes are TRBV24-1 and TRBJ2-2; D might be TRBD2 (6 bases). V lost 0 bases, J lost 4 bases, and 14 bases lay in between. CDR1 and CDR2 (germline): KGHDR, SFDVKD. CDR3 size: 17 residues. CDR3 sequence: CATSDLQSLAFTGELFF. CDR3 sequence (DNA): TGTGCCACCAGTGATTTGCAGAGTCTAGCGTTCACCGGGGAGCTGTTTTTT.

This clonotype came up many times. V is TRBV12-5 and J is TRBJ2-5; 10 positions match TRBD2. Looked up from germline, CDR1 is LGHNT and CDR2 is FRNRAP. V was clipped by 2 bases and J by 5 bases; unmatched bases: 5. This CDR3 comprises 15 residues. CDR3 protein: CASGLTSGALETQYF. Written as DNA, the CDR3 is TGTGCTAGTGGTTTGACTAGCGGGGCGCTGGAGACCCAGTACTTC.

This clonotype was observed at least ten times. The rearrangement joins TRBV12-3 or TRBV12-4 to TRBJ1-1; 7 nucleotides agree with TRBD1. This CDR3 contains 14 residues. V shed 6 bases and J 1 base; nucleotides not matched to a gene: 5. As DNA, the CDR3 is TGTGCCAGCAGGATGACAGGGTGGAACACTGAAGCTTTCTTT. Translated, it gives CASRMTGWNTEAFF.

In its sample, this clonotype was seen a few times. The V call is TRBV12-3 or TRBV12-4, the J call TRBJ2-2; TRBD1 matches at 8 bases. This CDR3 comprises 14 residues. V shed 6 bases and J 8 bases; nucleotides not matched to a gene: 8. CDR3: CASRLQGETGELFF. As DNA, the CDR3 is TGTGCCAGCAGACTACAGGGGGAAACTGGGGAGCTGTTTTTT.